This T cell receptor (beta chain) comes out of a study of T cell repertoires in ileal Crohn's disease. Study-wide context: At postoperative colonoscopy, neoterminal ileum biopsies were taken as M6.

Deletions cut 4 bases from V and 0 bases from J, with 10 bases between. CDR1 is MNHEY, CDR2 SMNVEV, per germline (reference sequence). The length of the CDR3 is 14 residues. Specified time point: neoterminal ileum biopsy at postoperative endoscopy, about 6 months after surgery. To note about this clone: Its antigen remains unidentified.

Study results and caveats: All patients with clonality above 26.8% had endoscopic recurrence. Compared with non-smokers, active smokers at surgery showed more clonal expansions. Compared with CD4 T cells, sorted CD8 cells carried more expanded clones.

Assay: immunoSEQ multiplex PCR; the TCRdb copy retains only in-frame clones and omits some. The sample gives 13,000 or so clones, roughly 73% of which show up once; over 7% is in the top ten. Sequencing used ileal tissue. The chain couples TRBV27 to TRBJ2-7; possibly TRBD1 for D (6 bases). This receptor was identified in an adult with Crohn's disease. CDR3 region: CASSSTGSSYEQYF. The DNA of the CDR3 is TGTGCCAGCAGTTCGACAGGTAGCTCCTACGAGCAGTACTTC.